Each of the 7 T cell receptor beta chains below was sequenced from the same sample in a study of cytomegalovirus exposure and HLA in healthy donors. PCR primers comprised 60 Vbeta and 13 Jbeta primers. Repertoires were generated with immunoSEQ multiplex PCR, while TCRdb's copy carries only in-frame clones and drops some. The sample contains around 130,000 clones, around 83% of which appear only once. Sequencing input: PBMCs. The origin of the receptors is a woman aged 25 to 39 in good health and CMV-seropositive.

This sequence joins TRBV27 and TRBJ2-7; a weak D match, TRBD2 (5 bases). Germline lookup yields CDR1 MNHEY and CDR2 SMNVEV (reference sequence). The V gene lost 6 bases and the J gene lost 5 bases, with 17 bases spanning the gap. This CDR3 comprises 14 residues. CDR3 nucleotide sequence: TGTGCCAGCAGGCCACTAGACCCAGCAGACGAGCAGTACTTC. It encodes CASRPLDPADEQYF.

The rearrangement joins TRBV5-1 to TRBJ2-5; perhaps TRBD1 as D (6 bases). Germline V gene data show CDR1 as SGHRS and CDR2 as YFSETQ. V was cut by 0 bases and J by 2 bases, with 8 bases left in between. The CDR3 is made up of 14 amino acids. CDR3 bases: TGCGCCAGCAGCTTGGCCGGACAGCAAGAGACCCAGTACTTC. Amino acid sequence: CASSLAGQQETQYF.

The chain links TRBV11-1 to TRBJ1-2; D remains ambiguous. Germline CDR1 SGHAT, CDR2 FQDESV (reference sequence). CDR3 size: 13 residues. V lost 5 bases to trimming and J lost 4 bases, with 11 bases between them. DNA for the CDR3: TGTGCCAGCAGCACCGGACTGGGCTATGGCTACACCTTC. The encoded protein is CASSTGLGYGYTF.

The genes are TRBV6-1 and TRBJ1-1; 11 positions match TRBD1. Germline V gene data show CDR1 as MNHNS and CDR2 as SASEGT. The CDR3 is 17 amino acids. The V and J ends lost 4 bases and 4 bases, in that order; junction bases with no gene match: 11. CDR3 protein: CASSALRGGTGGTEAFF. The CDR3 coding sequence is TGTGCCAGCAGTGCCCTCAGGGGGGGGACAGGGGGCACTGAAGCTTTCTTT.

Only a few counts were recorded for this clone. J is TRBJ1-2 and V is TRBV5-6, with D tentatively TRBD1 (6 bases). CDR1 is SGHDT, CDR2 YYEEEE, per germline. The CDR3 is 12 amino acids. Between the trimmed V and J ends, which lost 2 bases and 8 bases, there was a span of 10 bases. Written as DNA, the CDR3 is TGTGCCAGCAGCTTTCAAAGGGGGGGCTACACCTTC. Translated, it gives CASSFQRGGYTF.

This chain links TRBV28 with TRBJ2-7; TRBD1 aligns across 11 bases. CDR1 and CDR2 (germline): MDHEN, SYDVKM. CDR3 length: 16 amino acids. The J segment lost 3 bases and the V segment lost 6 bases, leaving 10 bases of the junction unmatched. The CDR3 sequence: CASSLRVGTGGYEQYF. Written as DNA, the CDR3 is TGTGCCAGCAGCCTAAGGGTAGGGACAGGGGGCTACGAGCAGTACTTC.

CDR3 nucleotide sequence: TGTGCCAGCAGTTACACAGGGGGGAACACTGAAGCTTTCTTT. Protein sequence: CASSYTGGNTEAFF. The chain is built from TRBV6-5 and TRBJ1-1, with 8 bases matching TRBD1. Germline V lookup: CDR1 MNHEY, CDR2 SVGAGI. The CDR3 length is 14 residues. V lost 2 bases, J lost 1 base, and 0 bases stayed unmatched.